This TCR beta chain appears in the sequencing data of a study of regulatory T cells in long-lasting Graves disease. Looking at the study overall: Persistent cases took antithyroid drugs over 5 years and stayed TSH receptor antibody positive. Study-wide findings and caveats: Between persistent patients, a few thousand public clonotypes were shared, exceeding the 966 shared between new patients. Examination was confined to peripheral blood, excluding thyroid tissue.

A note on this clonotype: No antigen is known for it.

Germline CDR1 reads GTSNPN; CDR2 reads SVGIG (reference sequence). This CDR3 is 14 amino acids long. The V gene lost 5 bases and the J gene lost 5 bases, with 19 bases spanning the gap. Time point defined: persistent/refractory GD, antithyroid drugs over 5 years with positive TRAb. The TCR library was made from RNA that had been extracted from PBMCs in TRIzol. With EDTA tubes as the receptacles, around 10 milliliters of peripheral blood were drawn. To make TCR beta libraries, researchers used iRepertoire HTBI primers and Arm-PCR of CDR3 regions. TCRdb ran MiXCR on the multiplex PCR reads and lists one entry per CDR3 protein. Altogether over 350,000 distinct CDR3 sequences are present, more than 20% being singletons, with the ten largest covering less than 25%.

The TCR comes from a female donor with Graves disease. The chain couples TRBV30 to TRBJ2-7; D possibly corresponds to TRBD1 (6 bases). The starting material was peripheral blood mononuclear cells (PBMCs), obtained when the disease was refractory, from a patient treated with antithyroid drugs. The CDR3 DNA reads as TGTGCCTGGGGCTATTCCGGGACAATCAACGAGCAGTACTTC. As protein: CAWGYSGTINEQYF.